A selection of T cell receptor beta chains follows, all from one sample in a study of T cell changes during pregnancy in multiple sclerosis. The assay was immunoSEQ multiplex PCR, and TCRdb's table has in-frame clones only and misses some. Of tens of thousands of clones listed, under 90% are singletons. Sequenced here: CD4+ T cells from peripheral blood mononuclear cells, sampled before pregnancy. Source of these receptors: a female donor with multiple sclerosis, enrolled in a pregnancy study. Each CDR3 is given with its conserved first and last residue. D genes are given only for firm matches. The listing skips clone size in some rows; elsewhere it reads once, few, many or a size class.

DNA,CDR3,D,size,J,V
TGTGCCAGCAGTATGACTAGCGGGAGGTCCGGGGAGCTGTTTTTT,CASSMTSGRSGELFF,TRBD2,NA,TRBJ2-2,TRBV6-6
TGTGCCAGCAGTTTCGGACAGCGCCCTTACGAGCAGTACTTC,CASSFGQRPYEQYF,NA,few,TRBJ2-7,TRBV6-5
TGTGCCAGCAGCCTCTTTACAGGGTTAGATACGCAGTATTTT,CASSLFTGLDTQYF,NA,once,TRBJ2-3,TRBV6-1
TGTGCCAGCAGCTTACGTTCAGAAACGTATGGCTACACCTTC,CASSLRSETYGYTF,NA,NA,TRBJ1-2,TRBV7-2
TGTGCCACCTCGGCGGGAGTGCATCAGCCCCAGCATTTT,CATSAGVHQPQHF,NA,NA,TRBJ1-5,TRBV19
TGTGCCAGCAGCTTAGGGACAGGGTCCATGAACACTGAAGCTTTCTTT,CASSLGTGSMNTEAFF,TRBD1,NA,TRBJ1-1,TRBV7-8
TGTGCCTGGAGCCGAGGGGGAAACACCATATATTTT,CAWSRGGNTIYF,NA,NA,TRBJ1-3,TRBV30
TGTGCCAGCAGCTTGGGTCCCGGACAGAACACTGAAGCTTTCTTT,CASSLGPGQNTEAFF,NA,NA,TRBJ1-1,TRBV5-5
TGTGCCAGCAGTGTAACCGTTCAGGGGTTAGAGCAGTTCTTC,CASSVTVQGLEQFF,NA,NA,TRBJ2-1,TRBV2
TGTGCCAGCAGCGTCCGAGCGGGTGCCACCGGGGAGCTGTTTTTT,CASSVRAGATGELFF,NA,NA,TRBJ2-2,TRBV7-6
TGTGCCAGTAGTATTAGGGACAGACCGAATGAAAAACTGTTTTTT,CASSIRDRPNEKLFF,TRBD1,NA,TRBJ1-4,TRBV19
TGCGCCAGCAGCTTGGTAGCGGAGAACTACAATGAGCAGTTCTTC,CASSLVAENYNEQFF,NA,once,TRBJ2-1,TRBV5-1
TGTGCTAGTGGTCGTGAGACTCATAACACCGGGGAGCTGTTTTTT,CASGRETHNTGELFF,NA,NA,TRBJ2-2,TRBV12-5
TGTGCCAGCAGCGTAGGGGCGGGGGCGGGAGAGACCCAGTACTTC,CASSVGAGAGETQYF,NA,NA,TRBJ2-5,TRBV9
TGTGCCAGCAGCCGGCCTGGACAAGGGGGCTACGAGCAGTACTTC,CASSRPGQGGYEQYF,NA,once,TRBJ2-7,TRBV4-2
TGTGCCAGTAGTATCATTGGGACATATGACATCCAGCCCCAGCATTTT,CASSIIGTYDIQPQHF,NA,NA,TRBJ1-5,TRBV19
TGTGCCAGCAGCCCCCTCCAGGGCCAGCCCCAGCATTTT,CASSPLQGQPQHF,NA,NA,TRBJ1-5,TRBV6-5
TGTGCCAGCAGACCCCGACCGGAACAGAGAAGCGGGGGGGCCGGGGCTTTCTTT,CASRPRPEQRSGGAGAFF,NA,NA,TRBJ1-1,TRBV28
TGTGCCAGCAGCTTGGAGGGAGCGGCAACTAATGAAAAACTGTTTTTT,CASSLEGAATNEKLFF,NA,NA,TRBJ1-4,TRBV7-6
TGTGCCAGCAGCTGGGACACTCTCTGGTTGTCCTACAATGAGCAGTTCTTC,CASSWDTLWLSYNEQFF,NA,few,TRBJ2-1,TRBV5-6
TGTGCCAGCAGCCCTCGACAGGGCTCTGGAAACACCATATATTTT,CASSPRQGSGNTIYF,TRBD1,NA,TRBJ1-3,TRBV14
TGCGCCAGCAGCGTTTCCAACTCTGGGGCCAACGTCCTGACTTTC,CASSVSNSGANVLTF,NA,NA,TRBJ2-6,TRBV5-1
TGTGCCAGCAGCGCCAGGGAAACTAACTATGGCTACACCTTC,CASSARETNYGYTF,NA,medium-sized,TRBJ1-2,TRBV11-1
TGTGCCAGCAGCTTAGGTCCGGACAGGGGGGCCGGCTACACCTTC,CASSLGPDRGAGYTF,TRBD1,NA,TRBJ1-2,TRBV11-2
TGTGCCTGGAGTGTAATCTATGGTGAAGCTTTCTTT,CAWSVIYGEAFF,NA,few,TRBJ1-1,TRBV30
TGTGCCAGCAGCTTGGCGGCGGAGCCCTCTGGAAACACCATATATTTT,CASSLAAEPSGNTIYF,NA,NA,TRBJ1-3,TRBV5-4
TGTGCCAGCAGCTTCCAGGGGATGACTGAAGCTTTCTTT,CASSFQGMTEAFF,NA,NA,TRBJ1-1,TRBV13
TGTGCCAGCAGGCAGACAGGGTCCTACGAGCAGTACTTC,CASRQTGSYEQYF,TRBD1,NA,TRBJ2-7,TRBV13
TGTGCCAGTAGAGAAGGGGCCGAGCAGTACTTC,CASREGAEQYF,NA,NA,TRBJ2-7,TRBV19
TGTGCCAGCAGTGCACAGGGTTACGAGCAGTACTTC,CASSAQGYEQYF,NA,NA,TRBJ2-7,TRBV6-6
TGTGCCTGGGGACTAGCGGGAGGAATGGGCTACGAGCAGTACTTC,CAWGLAGGMGYEQYF,TRBD2,NA,TRBJ2-7,TRBV30
TGTGCCAGCAGCCAAGATCCGGGACAGGGAGGCTACACCTTC,CASSQDPGQGGYTF,TRBD1,NA,TRBJ1-2,TRBV4-2
TGTGCCAGCAGCTTACAGGGGGCGGCATACGAGCAGTACTTC,CASSLQGAAYEQYF,TRBD1,NA,TRBJ2-7,TRBV7-2
TGCGCCAGCAGCTTTTCAGTAAACACTGAAGCTTTCTTT,CASSFSVNTEAFF,NA,few,TRBJ1-1,TRBV5-1
TGTGCCAGCAGTGAAACTTATCAAACCACCTCCTACGAGCAGTACTTC,CASSETYQTTSYEQYF,NA,NA,TRBJ2-7,TRBV25-1
TGTGCCAGCAGCTTAGGGGAGAATCAGCCCCAGCATTTT,CASSLGENQPQHF,NA,NA,TRBJ1-5,TRBV11-1
TGTGCCAGCAGCTTAATCATGTCTAATTCACCCCTCCACTTT,CASSLIMSNSPLHF,NA,NA,TRBJ1-6,TRBV7-2
TGTGCCAGTACCTCAGGGGGAACCAACACTGAAGCTTTCTTT,CASTSGGTNTEAFF,TRBD1,NA,TRBJ1-1,TRBV19
TGCAGCGTCGCTTCGGGACAGGGAAATTCACCCCTCCACTTT,CSVASGQGNSPLHF,TRBD1,NA,TRBJ1-6,TRBV29-1
TGTGCCAGCAGCCTGGGACAGGGGAATGAAAAACTGTTTTTT,CASSLGQGNEKLFF,TRBD1,NA,TRBJ1-4,TRBV7-6
TGTGCCAGCAGCTTAATGCGGGGGGGCTCTGGGGCCAACGTCCTGACTTTC,CASSLMRGGSGANVLTF,TRBD2,NA,TRBJ2-6,TRBV11-1
TGTGCCAGCAGTGCCAACGAGGAGCAGCCCCAGCATTTT,CASSANEEQPQHF,NA,NA,TRBJ1-5,TRBV2
TGTGCCTGGAGTGCAATGGAGGAAAAGCCCCAGCATTTT,CAWSAMEEKPQHF,NA,NA,TRBJ1-5,TRBV30
TGTGCCAGCAGCAGGACTAGCGGGGACAATGAGCAGTTCTTC,CASSRTSGDNEQFF,TRBD2,few,TRBJ2-1,TRBV7-2
TGTGCCAGCTCACCACCGAGGCTAGCGGGGGGGCAAGAGCAGTTCTTC,CASSPPRLAGGQEQFF,TRBD2,NA,TRBJ2-1,TRBV18
TGTGCCAGCAGCACACAGGGGTTCGGGACTGAAGCTTTCTTT,CASSTQGFGTEAFF,TRBD1,NA,TRBJ1-1,TRBV6-5